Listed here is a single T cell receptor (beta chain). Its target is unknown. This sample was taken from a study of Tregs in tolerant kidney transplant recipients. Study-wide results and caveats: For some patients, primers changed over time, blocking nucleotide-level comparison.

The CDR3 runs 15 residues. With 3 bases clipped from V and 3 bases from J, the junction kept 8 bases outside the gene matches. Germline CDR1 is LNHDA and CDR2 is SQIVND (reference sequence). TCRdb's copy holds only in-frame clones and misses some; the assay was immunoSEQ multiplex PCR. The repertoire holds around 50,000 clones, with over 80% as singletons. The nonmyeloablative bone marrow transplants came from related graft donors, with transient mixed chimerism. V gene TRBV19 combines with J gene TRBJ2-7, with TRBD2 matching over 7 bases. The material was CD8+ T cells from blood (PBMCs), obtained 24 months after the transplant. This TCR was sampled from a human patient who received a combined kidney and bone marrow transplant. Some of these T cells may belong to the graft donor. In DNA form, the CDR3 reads TGTGCCAGTAGTATTGCGTCTAGCGGAAGCTACGAGCAGTACTTC. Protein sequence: CASSIASSGSYEQYF.